These 16 T cell receptor beta chains share one sample of origin, sequenced in a study of human T cells and chemical hapten exposure. From the 5' RACE reads, TCRdb called clonotypes with MiXCR, one entry per CDR3 protein. The sample lists around 140,000 distinct CDR3 sequences; about 4% were seen once. Researchers extracted total RNA from unfractionated whole blood. The receptor set was obtained from a female donor in good health.

The sample holds many counts of this clonotype. The chain is built from TRBV12-3 or TRBV12-4 and TRBJ1-1; D gene unclear. The CDR3 covers 14 residues. The V end lost 2 bases, the J end lost 7 bases, and 14 bases lay between the germline ends. The CDR3 is CASSLSIGRIEAFF. Written as DNA, the CDR3 is TGTGCCAGCAGTTTATCAATAGGGAGGATTGAAGCTTTCTTT.

This clonotype has ten or more counts. This sequence joins TRBV28 and TRBJ2-3; D possibly corresponds to TRBD2 (5 bases). The CDR3 has 13 residues. V was pared by 6 bases and J by 2 bases, with 9 bases between. Germline CDR1 reads MDHEN; CDR2 reads SYDVKM. The CDR3: CASRSGSTDTQYF. The CDR3 DNA reads TGTGCCAGCAGATCGGGGTCCACAGATACGCAGTATTTT.

This clonotype was seen ten or more times. This sequence joins TRBV7-2 and TRBJ2-1; no reliable D call. The CDR3 loop spans 13 amino acids. V was shortened by 2 bases and J by 4 bases, with 6 bases between the two germline ends. Looked up from germline, CDR1 is SGHTA and CDR2 is FQGNSA. The CDR3 DNA sequence: TGTGCCAGCAGCTTAAGTAGATACAATGAGCAGTTCTTC. This gives the protein CASSLSRYNEQFF.

This clonotype was seen many times. This chain uses TRBV12-3 or TRBV12-4 with TRBJ1-1; TRBD1 is a possible D gene (5 bases). CDR3 length equals 14 residues. The V gene lost 8 bases and the J gene lost 6 bases, with 19 bases spanning the gap. The CDR3 protein is CASRRAGGSSEAFF. CDR3 sequence (DNA): TGTGCCAGCCGCCGCGCGGGGGGAAGTTCTGAAGCTTTCTTT.

This clonotype was seen at least ten times. The chain employs TRBV20-1 and TRBJ2-7; the match to TRBD2 covers 9 bases. CDR3 length: 15 amino acids. The trim removed 2 bases at V and 0 bases at J, leaving 5 bases unmatched. Per the germline V gene, CDR1 is DFQATT and CDR2 is SNEGSKA (reference sequence). The CDR3 DNA reads as TGCAGTGCTAGAAGGGGGCGGGGGGGCTCCTACGAGCAGTACTTC. Encoded protein: CSARRGRGGSYEQYF.

This clonotype was seen many times. The chain recombines TRBV20-1 with TRBJ2-3; TRBD1 is a possible D gene (9 bases). Germline loops: CDR1 DFQATT, CDR2 SNEGSKA (reference sequence). Trimming removed 0 bases at V and 5 bases at J, with 15 bases between. This CDR3 is 15 amino acids long. As DNA, the CDR3 is TGCAGTGCTAGAGAGGACAGGGGACTAGTAGATACGCAGTATTTT. Its translation: CSAREDRGLVDTQYF.

This clonotype was seen a handful of times. The V and J genes are TRBV20-1 and TRBJ2-7; D might be TRBD1 (5 bases). Germline CDR1 and CDR2: DFQATT and SNEGSKA (reference sequence). The CDR3 consists of 13 residues. V gave up 2 bases and J gave up 5 bases, with 13 bases separating them. CDR3 amino acids: CSARQGNSDEQYF. The CDR3 DNA follows: TGCAGTGCTAGACAGGGTAATTCCGACGAGCAGTACTTC.

Concerning this clonotype: Given a much more abundant clone one base away, this may be a read error. The chain couples TRBV19 to TRBJ2-1; D unclear. The CDR3 length is 15 residues. The V and J ends lost 4 bases and 8 bases respectively, with 18 bases between them. CDR1 and CDR2 (germline): LNHDA, SQIVND (reference sequence). CDR3 sequence: CASSTRGPWTDEQFF. In nucleotides, the CDR3 is TGTGCCAGTAGTACCCGAGGACCCTGGACGGATGAGCAGTTCTTC.

With respect to this clonotype: A single base separates this from a much larger clone, so it may be a read error. The chain links TRBV28 to TRBJ2-4, with 9 bases identical to TRBD1. The length of the CDR3 is 18 residues. Losses at the gene ends were 3 bases for V and 0 bases for J; bases not matched to a gene: 9. Per the germline V gene, CDR1 is MDHEN and CDR2 is SYDVKM. CDR3 sequence (DNA): TGTGCCAGCAGTTTGAGACAGGGGGGAAGAGTAGCCAAAAACATTCAGTACTTC. Translated: CASSLRQGGRVAKNIQYF.

This clonotype was observed at least ten times. The chain carries TRBV12-3 or TRBV12-4 and TRBJ2-3; D not certain. There are 13 residues in the CDR3. The V gene lost 2 bases and the J gene lost 4 bases, with 7 bases spanning the gap. The CDR3 bases are TGTGCCAGCAGTTTAAGTGGTCCAGATACGCAGTATTTT. Protein product: CASSLSGPDTQYF.

This clonotype was recorded at least ten times. V usage is TRBV7-3 and J usage is TRBJ1-1; 8 bases are a match to TRBD1. The ends lost 5 bases at V and 14 bases at J; junction bases unmatched: 13. Germline CDR1 SGHTA, CDR2 FQGTGA. This CDR3 spans 13 amino acids. This CDR3 is CASSPDGQGFVFF. The CDR3 region has the DNA TGTGCCAGCAGCCCAGATGGACAGGGCTTTGTATTCTTT.

At least ten counts were recorded for this clonotype. This chain joins TRBV5-1 and TRBJ1-2; no clear D. Trimming removed 0 bases at V and 6 bases at J, with 12 bases between. CDR1 and CDR2 (germline): SGHRS, YFSETQ. The CDR3 has 14 amino acids. CDR3 in amino acids: CASSLESSSHGYTF. In DNA, the CDR3 is TGCGCCAGCAGCTTGGAAAGCAGCTCCCATGGCTACACCTTC.

This clonotype was counted ten times or more. The V gene is TRBV29-1, the J gene TRBJ2-1, with 14 positions matching TRBD2. CDR1 and CDR2 from the germline V gene are SQVTM and ANQGSEA. The trim removed 4 bases at V and 6 bases at J, leaving 11 bases unmatched. CDR3 length equals 17 residues. Written as DNA, the CDR3 is TGCAGCGTTGTAAGGACTAGCGGGGGGACCGGGGGCAATGAGCAGTTCTTC. It is translated as CSVVRTSGGTGGNEQFF.

In its sample, this clonotype was seen many times. The CDR3 is CASSSLDGSEAFF. The CDR3 bases are TGCGCCAGCAGCTCGCTGGACGGTTCGGAAGCTTTCTTT. The rearrangement uses TRBV5-1 and TRBJ1-1; D unclear. CDR3 size: 13 residues. Trimming removed 3 bases at V and 8 bases at J, with 14 bases between. CDR1 and CDR2 from the germline V gene are SGHRS and YFSETQ.

This clonotype was seen many times. The chain combines TRBV19 with TRBJ2-7; D is unresolved. The CDR3 is 15 amino acids. Germline V gene sequence: CDR1 LNHDA, CDR2 SQIVND (reference sequence). V was cut by 7 bases and J by 4 bases, with 20 bases left in between. CDR3 DNA: TGTGCCAGTACCCCGACCTCCCTCAGTGCGTACGAGCAGTACTTC. Its translation is CASTPTSLSAYEQYF. Using reference TRBV19 and TRBJ2-7 for the parts outside the CDR3, the full variable domain is DGGITQSPKYLFRKEGQNVTLSCEQNLNHDAMYWYRQDPGQGLRLIYYSQIVNDFQKGDIAEGYSVSREKKESFPLTVTSAQKNPTAFYLCASTPTSLSAYEQYFGPGTRLTVT.

This clonotype was seen many times. This chain connects TRBV5-5 to TRBJ1-1; D not certain. Germline values: CDR1 SGHKS, CDR2 YYEKEE (reference sequence). The CDR3 contains 13 residues. Trimming stripped 4 bases from V and 7 bases from J, with 14 bases between. The CDR3 protein is CASSLSVAFEAFF. The CDR3, as DNA: TGTGCCAGCAGCCTGAGCGTGGCCTTTGAAGCTTTCTTT.